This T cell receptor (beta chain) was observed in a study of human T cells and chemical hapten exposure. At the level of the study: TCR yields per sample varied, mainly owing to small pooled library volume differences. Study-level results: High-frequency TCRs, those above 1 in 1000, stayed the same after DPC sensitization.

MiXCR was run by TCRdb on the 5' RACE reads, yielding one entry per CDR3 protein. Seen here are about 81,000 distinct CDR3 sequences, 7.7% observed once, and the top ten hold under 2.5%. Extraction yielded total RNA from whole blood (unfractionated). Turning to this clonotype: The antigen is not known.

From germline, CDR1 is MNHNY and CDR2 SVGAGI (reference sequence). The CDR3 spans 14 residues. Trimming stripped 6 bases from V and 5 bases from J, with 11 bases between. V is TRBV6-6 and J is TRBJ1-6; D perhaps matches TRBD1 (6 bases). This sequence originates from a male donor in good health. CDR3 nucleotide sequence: TGTGCCAGCAGCTCAGGGGATGATAATTCACCCCTCCACTTT. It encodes CASSSGDDNSPLHF.